This T cell receptor (beta chain) was found in a study of immune heterogeneity within non-small cell lung tumors. CDR3 length: 14 amino acids. The germline V gene has CDR1 GTSNPN and CDR2 SVGIG (reference sequence). Trimming took off 4 bases at V and 1 base at J, with 13 bases between the two ends. Multiplex PCR (32 V and 13 J primers) was used to amplify the TCR beta CDR3. TCRdb re-called the multiplex PCR reads with MiXCR, one entry per CDR3 protein. Of around 3,000 distinct CDR3 sequences listed, around 40% were seen once; the top ten hold 50%. This clonotype is categorized as medium-sized (0.01 to 0.1%). The authors used about 600 ng of bulk tumor genomic DNA per sample as template. From each primary tumor, several far-apart biopsies were obtained during surgery. With untreated, newly diagnosed non-small cell lung cancer, the patients went on to undergo curative surgery.

This sequence was found in a man in his sixties with non-small cell lung cancer. The chain links TRBV30 to TRBJ1-1; D is ambiguous. Sequencing was carried out using lung tumor tissue. The CDR3 region is CAWTPLLGNTEAFF. Written as DNA, the CDR3 is TGTGCCTGGACCCCTCTCCTGGGGAACACTGAAGCTTTCTTT.